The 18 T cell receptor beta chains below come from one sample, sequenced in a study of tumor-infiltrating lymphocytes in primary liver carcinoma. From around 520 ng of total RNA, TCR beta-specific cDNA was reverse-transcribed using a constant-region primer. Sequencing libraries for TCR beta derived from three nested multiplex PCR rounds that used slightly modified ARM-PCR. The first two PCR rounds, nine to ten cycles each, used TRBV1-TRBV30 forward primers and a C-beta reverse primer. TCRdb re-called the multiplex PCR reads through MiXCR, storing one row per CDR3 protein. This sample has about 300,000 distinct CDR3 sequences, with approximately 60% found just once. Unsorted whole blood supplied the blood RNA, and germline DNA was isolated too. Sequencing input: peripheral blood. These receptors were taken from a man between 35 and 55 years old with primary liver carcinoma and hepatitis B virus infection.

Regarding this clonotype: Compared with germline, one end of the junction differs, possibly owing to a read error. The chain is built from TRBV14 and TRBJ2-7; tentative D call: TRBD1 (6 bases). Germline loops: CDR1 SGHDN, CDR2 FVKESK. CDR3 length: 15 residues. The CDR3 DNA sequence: TGTGCCAGCAGCCCCCGGACAGACGTATCCTACGATCAGTACTTC. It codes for CASSPRTDVSYDQYF.

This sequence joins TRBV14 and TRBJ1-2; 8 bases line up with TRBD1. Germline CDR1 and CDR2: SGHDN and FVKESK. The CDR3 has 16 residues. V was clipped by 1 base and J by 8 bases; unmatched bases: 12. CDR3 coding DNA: TGTGCCAGCAGCCAAGCGGTCACAGGGGGAGCCGACGGCTACACCTTC. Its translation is CASSQAVTGGADGYTF.

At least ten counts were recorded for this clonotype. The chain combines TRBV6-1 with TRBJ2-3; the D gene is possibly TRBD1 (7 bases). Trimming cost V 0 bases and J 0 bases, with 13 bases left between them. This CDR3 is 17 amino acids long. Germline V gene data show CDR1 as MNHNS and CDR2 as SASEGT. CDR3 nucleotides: TGTGCCAGCAGTGAAGCTGCGGGGACAGTGAGCACAGATACGCAGTATTTT. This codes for CASSEAAGTVSTDTQYF.

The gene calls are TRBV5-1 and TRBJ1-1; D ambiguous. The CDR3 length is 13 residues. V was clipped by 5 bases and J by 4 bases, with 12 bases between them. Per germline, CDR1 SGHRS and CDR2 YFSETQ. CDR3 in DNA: TGCGCCAGCAGACCCGATATGATCACTGAAGCTTTCTTT. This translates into CASRPDMITEAFF. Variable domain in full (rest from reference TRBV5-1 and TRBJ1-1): KAGVTQTPRYLIKTRGQQVTLSCSPISGHRSVSWYQQTPGQGLQFLFEYFSETQRNKGNFPGRFSGRQFSNSRSEMNVSTLELGDSALYLCASRPDMITEAFFGQGTRLTVV.

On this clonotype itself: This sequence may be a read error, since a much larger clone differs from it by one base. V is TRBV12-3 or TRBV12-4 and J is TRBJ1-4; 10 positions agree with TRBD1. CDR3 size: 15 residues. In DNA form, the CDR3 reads TGTCCCAGCATCAAGACAGGGGGCACTAATGAAAAACTGTTTTTT. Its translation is CPSIKTGGTNEKLFF.

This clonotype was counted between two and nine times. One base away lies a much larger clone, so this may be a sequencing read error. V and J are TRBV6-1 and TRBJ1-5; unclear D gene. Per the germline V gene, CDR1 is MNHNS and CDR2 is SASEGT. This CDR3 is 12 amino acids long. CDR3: CASSEENQSQHF. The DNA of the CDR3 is TGTGCCAGCAGTGAAGAGAATCAGTCCCAGCATTTT.

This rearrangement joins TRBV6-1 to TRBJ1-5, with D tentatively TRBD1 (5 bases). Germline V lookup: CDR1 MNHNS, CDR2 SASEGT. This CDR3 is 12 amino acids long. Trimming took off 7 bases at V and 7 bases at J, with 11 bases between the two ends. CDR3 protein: CASTVQGQPQHF. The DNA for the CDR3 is TGTGCCAGCACTGTCCAGGGACAGCCCCAGCATTTT.

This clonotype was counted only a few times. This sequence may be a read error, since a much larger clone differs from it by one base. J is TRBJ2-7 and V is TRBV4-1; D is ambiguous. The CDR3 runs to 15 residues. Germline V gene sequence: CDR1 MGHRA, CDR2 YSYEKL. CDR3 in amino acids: CAGSQLAIVSYEQYF. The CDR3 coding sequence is TGCGCCGGCAGCCAATTGGCCATCGTCTCCTACGAGCAGTACTTC.

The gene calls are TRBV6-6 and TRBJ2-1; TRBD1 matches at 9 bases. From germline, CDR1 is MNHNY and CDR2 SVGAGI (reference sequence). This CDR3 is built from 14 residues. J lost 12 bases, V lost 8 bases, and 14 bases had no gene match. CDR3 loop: CASGAQGAVHVQFF. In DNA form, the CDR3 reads TGTGCCAGCGGGGCACAGGGGGCAGTACATGTGCAGTTCTTC.

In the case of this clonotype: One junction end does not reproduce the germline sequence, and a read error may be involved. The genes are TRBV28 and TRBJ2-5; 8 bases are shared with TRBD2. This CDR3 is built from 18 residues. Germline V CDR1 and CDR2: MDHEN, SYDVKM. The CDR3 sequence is CASTPSGPAGEGQETRYF. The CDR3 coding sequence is TGTGCCAGCACTCCATCGGGACCAGCGGGAGAAGGGCAAGAGACCCGGTACTTC.

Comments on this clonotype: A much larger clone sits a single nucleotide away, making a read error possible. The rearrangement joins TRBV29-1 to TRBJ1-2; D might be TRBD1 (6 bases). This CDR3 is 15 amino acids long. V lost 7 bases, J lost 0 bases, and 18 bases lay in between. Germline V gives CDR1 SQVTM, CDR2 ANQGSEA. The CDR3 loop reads CSANSGAVTNYGYTF. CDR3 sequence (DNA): TGCAGCGCCAATTCGGGGGCGGTAACTAACTATGGCTACACCTTC. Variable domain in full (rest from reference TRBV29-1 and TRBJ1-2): SAVISQKPSRDICQRGTSLTIQCQVDSQVTMMFWYRQQPGQSLTLIATANQGSEATYESGFVIDKFPISRPNLTFSTLTVSNMSPEDSSIYLCSANSGAVTNYGYTFGSGTRLTVV.

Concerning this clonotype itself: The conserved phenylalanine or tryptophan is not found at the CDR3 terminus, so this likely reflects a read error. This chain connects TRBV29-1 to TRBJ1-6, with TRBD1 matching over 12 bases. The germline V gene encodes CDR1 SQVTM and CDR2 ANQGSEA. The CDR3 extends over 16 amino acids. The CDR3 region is CTPSGQGAYQGTPLHY. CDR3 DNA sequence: TGCACTCCCTCGGGACAGGGGGCCTACCAGGGGACACCCCTCCACTAT.

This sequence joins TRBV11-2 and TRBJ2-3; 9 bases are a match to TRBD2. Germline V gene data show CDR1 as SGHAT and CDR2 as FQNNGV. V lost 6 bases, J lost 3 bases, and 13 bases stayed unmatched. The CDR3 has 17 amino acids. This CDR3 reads CASSRAGGRASTDTQYF. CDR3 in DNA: TGTGCCAGCAGTCGAGCCGGCGGGAGGGCCAGTACAGATACGCAGTATTTT.

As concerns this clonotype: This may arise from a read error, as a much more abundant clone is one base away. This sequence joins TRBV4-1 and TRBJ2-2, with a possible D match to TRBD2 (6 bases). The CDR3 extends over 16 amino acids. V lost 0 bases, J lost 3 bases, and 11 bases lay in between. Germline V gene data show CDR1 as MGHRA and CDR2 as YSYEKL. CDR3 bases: TGCGCCAGCAGCCAAGATCTACTAGCTTACACCGGGGAGCTGTTTTTT. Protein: CASSQDLLAYTGELFF.

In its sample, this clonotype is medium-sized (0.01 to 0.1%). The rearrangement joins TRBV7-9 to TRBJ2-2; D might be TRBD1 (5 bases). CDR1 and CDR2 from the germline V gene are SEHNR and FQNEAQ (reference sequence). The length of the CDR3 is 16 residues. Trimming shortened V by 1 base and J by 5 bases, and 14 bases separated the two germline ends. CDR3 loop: CASSLVLQGWTGELFF. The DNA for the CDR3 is TGTGCCAGCAGCTTAGTTCTTCAGGGTTGGACCGGGGAGCTGTTTTTT.

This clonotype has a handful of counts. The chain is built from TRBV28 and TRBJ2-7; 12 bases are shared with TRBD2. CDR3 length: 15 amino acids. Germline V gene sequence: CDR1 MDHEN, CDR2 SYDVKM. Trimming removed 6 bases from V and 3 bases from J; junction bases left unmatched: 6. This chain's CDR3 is CASRTRLAGVYEQYF. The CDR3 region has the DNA TGTGCCAGCAGGACCCGACTAGCGGGAGTCTACGAGCAGTACTTC. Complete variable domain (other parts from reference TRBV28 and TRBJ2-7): DVKVTQSSRYLVKRTGEKVFLECVQDMDHENMFWYRQDPGLGLRLIYFSYDVKMKEKGDIPEGYSVSREKKERFSLILESASTNQTSMYLCASRTRLAGVYEQYFGPGTRLTVT.

The CDR3 nucleotides read TGTGCCAATTCACCTCCTACAGGGAATCAGCCCCAGCATTTT. Translated, it gives CANSPPTGNQPQHF. The rearrangement links TRBV18 to TRBJ1-5; maybe TRBD1 (6 bases). The CDR3 contains 14 residues. Per germline, CDR1 KGHSH and CDR2 LQKENI. V lost 10 bases to trimming and J lost 4 bases, with 17 bases between them.

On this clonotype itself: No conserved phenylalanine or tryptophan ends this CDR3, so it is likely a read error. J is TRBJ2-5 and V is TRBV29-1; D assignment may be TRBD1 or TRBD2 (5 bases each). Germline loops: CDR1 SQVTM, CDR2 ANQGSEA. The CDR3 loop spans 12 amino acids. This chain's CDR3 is CSAWGYQGTQYI. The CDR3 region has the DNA TGCAGCGCCTGGGGGTACCAAGGGACCCAGTACATC.